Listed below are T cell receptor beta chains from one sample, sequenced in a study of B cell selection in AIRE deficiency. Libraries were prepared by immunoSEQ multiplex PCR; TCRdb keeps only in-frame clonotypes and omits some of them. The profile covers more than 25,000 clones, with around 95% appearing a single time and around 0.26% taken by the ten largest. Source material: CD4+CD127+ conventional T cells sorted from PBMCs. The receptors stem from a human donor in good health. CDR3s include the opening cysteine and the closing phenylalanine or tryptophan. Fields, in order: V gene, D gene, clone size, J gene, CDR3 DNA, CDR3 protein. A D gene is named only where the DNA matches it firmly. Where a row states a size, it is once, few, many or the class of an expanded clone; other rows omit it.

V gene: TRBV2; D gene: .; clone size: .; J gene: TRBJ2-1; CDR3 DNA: TGTGCCAGCAGTGCGGAGGCGGCCGGCTCCTACAATGAGCAGTTCTTC; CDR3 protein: CASSAEAAGSYNEQFF
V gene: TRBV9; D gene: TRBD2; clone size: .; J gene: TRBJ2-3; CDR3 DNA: TGTGCCAGCAGCGTAGGCGGGGGAGGGAAAGATACGCAGTATTTT; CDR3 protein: CASSVGGGGKDTQYF
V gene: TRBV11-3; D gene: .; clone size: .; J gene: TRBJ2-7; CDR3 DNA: TGTGCCAGCAGCTTTGCTTCGGGGCCCTCCTACGAGCAGTACTTC; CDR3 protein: CASSFASGPSYEQYF
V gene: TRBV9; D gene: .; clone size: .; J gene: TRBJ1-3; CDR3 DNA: TGTGCCAGCAGCGTAAAGCCGGGAAACACCATATATTTT; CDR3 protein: CASSVKPGNTIYF
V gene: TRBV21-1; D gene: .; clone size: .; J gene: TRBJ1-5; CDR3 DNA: TGTGCCAGCAGCACCCCTGTGGGGGGGCTTCTTCAAGGCCCCGGTGAGCAGCCCCAGCATTTT; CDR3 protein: CASSTPVGGLLQGPGEQPQHF
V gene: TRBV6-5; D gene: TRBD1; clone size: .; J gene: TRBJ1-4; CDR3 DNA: TGTGCCAGCAGCCGACAGGGGAGGCTGTTTTTT; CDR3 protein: CASSRQGRLFF
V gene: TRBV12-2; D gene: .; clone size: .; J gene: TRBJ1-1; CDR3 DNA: TGTGCAAGTCGCCCGGACAGGATGAACACTGAAGCTTTCTTT; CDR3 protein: CASRPDRMNTEAFF
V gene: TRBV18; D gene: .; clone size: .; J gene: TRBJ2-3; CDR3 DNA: TGTGCCAGCTCACCAGCGGCCCCGAGGGTGGCAGATACGCAGTATTTT; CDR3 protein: CASSPAAPRVADTQYF
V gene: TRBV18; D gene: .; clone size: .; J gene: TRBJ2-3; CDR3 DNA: TGTGCCAGCTCAACCCGCCAGGTTAGCACAGATACGCAGTATTTT; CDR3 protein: CASSTRQVSTDTQYF
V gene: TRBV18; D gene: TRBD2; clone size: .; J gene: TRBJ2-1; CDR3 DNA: TGTGCCAGCTCGACATCCATTAGCGGGGGGGCGCATAATGAGCAGTTCTTC; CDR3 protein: CASSTSISGGAHNEQFF
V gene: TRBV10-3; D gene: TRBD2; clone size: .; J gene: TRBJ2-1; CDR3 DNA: TGTGCCATCACCCGACTAGCGGGAGGCAGCAATGAGCAGTTCTTC; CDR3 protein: CAITRLAGGSNEQFF
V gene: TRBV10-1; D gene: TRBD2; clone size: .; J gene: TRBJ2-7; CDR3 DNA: TGCGCCAGCAGTGAGACTAGCGGGGGCGAGCAGTACTTC; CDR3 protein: CASSETSGGEQYF
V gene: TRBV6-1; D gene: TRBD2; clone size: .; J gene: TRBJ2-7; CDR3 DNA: TGTGCCAGCATCAGCGGGAGGGGTCTTCTGGAGCAGTACTTC; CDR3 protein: CASISGRGLLEQYF
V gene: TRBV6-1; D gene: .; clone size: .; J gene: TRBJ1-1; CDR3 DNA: TGTGCCAGCGTTGAACCCGGGACGGGGAACACTGAAGCTTTCTTT; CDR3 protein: CASVEPGTGNTEAFF
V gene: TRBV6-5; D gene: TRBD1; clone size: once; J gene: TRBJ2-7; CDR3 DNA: TGTGCCAGCTACAAACAGGGGGCTTCAAGGGAGCAGTACTTC; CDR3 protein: CASYKQGASREQYF
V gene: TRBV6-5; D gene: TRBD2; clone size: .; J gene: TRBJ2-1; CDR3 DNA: TGTGCCAGCACCGGACTAGCGATAAATGAGCAGTTCTTC; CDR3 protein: CASTGLAINEQFF
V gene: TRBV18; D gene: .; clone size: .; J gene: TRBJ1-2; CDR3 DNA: TGTGCCAGCTCACGGGCCCCAGGAGAGGGTAACTATGGCTACACCTTC; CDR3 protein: CASSRAPGEGNYGYTF
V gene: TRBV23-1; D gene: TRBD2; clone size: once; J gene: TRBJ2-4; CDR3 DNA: TGCGCCAGCAGTCTCATGGGGGGGGATTTGGGTCTAGCCAAAAACATTCAGTACTTC; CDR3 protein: CASSLMGGDLGLAKNIQYF
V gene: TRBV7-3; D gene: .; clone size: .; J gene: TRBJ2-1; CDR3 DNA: TGTGCCAGCAGCTTAGAGGCTAGCTATCGGGAGCAGTTCTTC; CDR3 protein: CASSLEASYREQFF
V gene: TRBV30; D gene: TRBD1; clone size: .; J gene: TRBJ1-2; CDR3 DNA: TGTGCCTGTTCGGGACAGGGGATTGGCGGCTACACCTTC; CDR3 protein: CACSGQGIGGYTF
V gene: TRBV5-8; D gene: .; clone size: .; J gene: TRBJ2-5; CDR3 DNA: TGTGCCAGCAGCAAGAATGACGGGGGAGAGACCCAGTACTTC; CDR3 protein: CASSKNDGGETQYF
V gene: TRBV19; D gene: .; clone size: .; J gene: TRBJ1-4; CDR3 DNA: TGTGCCAGTAGTATAGATTTAAGCAGTAATGAAAAACTGTTTTTT; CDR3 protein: CASSIDLSSNEKLFF
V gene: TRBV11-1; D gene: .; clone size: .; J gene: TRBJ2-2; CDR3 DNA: TGTGCCAGCAGTCGCAGGGTCCAAACCGGGGAGCTGTTTTTT; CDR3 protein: CASSRRVQTGELFF
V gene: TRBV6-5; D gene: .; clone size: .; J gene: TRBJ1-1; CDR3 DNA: TGTGCCAGCAGCCGTAGGGGTGGCGACACTGAAGCTTTCTTT; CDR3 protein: CASSRRGGDTEAFF
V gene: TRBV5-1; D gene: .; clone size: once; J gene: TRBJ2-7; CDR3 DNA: TGCGCCAGCAGCCCATGGACAGGGCGGGAGCTAAGGGAGCAGTACTTC; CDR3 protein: CASSPWTGRELREQYF
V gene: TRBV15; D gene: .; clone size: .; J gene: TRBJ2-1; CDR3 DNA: TGTGCCACCAGCCAAGGACTGGCTAGCTCCTACAATGAGCAGTTCTTC; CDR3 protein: CATSQGLASSYNEQFF
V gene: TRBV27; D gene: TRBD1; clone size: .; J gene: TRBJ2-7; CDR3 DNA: TGTGCCAGCAGTGGGGACAGGGACTACGAGCAGTACTTC; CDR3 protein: CASSGDRDYEQYF
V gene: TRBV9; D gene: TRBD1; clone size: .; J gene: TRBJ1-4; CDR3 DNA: TGTGCCGGCAGCCCCCGGACAGGGGTGGAAAAACTGTTTTTT; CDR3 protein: CAGSPRTGVEKLFF
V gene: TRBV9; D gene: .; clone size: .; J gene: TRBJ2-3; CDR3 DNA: TGTGCCAGCAGCGTAGTGAGCCTAGCCCTCGATACGCAGTATTTT; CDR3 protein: CASSVVSLALDTQYF
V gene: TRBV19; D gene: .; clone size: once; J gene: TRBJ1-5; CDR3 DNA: TGTGCCAGTAGTATGGTAGATCAGCCCCAGCATTTT; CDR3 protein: CASSMVDQPQHF
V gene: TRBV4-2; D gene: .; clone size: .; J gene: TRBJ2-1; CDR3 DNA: TGTGCCAGCAGCCGTAGTAAAACCCGGGGTTCTAAGGGGGTCAATGAGCAGTTCTTC; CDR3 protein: CASSRSKTRGSKGVNEQFF
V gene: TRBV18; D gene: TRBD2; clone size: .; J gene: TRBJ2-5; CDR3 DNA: TGTGCCAGCTCACCACCAGCGGGGGTCCAAGAGACCCAGTACTTC; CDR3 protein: CASSPPAGVQETQYF
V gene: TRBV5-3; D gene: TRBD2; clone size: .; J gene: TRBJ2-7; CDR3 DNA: TGTGCCAGCACCGTAGCGGGAGGGGACGAGCAGTACTTC; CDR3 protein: CASTVAGGDEQYF
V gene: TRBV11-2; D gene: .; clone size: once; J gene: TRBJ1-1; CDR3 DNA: TGTGCCAGCAGCTTCGAGGCAGGGTCGGGCACTGAAGCTTTCTTT; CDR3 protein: CASSFEAGSGTEAFF
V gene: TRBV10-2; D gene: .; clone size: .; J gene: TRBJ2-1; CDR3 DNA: TGCGCCAGCAGTTTGGAGTCTCTAGGTAACAATGAGCAGTTCTTC; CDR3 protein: CASSLESLGNNEQFF
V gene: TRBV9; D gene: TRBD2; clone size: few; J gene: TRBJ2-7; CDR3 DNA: TGTGCCAGCAGCGTAACAGCGGGAGATACCTACGAGCAGTACTTC; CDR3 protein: CASSVTAGDTYEQYF
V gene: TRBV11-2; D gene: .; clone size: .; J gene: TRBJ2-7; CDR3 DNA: TGTGCCAGCAGCTCCCGGACAGAGTACGAGCAGTACTTC; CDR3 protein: CASSSRTEYEQYF
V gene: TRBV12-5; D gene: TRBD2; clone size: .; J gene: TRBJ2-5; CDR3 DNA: TGTGCTAGTGGTTGGGGGGCTAGCGGGAGGAGAGAGACCCAGTACTTC; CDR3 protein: CASGWGASGRRETQYF
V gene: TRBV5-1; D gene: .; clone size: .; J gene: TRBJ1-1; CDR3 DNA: TGCGCCAGCAGCTTCGAGAGGTTTGCTGAAGCTTTCTTT; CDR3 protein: CASSFERFAEAFF
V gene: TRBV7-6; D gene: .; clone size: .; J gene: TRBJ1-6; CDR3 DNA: TGTGCCAGCAGCCCATCTGACAGATACTCCTATAATTCACCCCTCCACTTT; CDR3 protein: CASSPSDRYSYNSPLHF
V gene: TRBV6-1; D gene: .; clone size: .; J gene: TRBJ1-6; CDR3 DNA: TGTGCCAGCAGGCTAGCTACGGGGGATTCACCCCTCCACTTT; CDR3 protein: CASRLATGDSPLHF
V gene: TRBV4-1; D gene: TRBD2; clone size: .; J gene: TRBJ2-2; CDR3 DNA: TGCGCCAGCAGCCAAGATCGGGCTAGCGGGAGTACCGGGGAGCTGTTTTTT; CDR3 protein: CASSQDRASGSTGELFF
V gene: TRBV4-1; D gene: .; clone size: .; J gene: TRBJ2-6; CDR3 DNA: TGCGCCAGCAGCCGCGAGGGCCTGGGGTTTTCTGGGGCCAACGTCCTGACTTTC; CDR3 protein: CASSREGLGFSGANVLTF